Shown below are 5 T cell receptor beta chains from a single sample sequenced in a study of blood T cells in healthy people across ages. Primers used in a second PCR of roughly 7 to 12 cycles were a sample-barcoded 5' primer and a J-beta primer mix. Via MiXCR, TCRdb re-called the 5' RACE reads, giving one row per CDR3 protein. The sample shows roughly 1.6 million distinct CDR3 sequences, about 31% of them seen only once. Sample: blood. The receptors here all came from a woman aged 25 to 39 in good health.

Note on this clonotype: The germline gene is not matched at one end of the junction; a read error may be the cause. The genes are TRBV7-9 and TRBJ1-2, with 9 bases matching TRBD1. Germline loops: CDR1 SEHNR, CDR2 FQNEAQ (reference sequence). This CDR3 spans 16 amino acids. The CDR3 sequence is CAGSTSEQGASYGYTF. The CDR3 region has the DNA TGTGCCGGCAGTACTAGCGAACAGGGGGCCAGCTATGGCTACACCTTC.

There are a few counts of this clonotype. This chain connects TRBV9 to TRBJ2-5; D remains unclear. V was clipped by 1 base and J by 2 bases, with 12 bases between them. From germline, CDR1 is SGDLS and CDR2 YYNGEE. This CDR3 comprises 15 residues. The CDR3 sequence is CASSVRPGRQETQYF. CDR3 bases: TGTGCCAGCAGCGTACGACCGGGTAGACAAGAGACCCAGTACTTC. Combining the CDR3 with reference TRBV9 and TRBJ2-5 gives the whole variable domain DSGVTQTPKHLITATGQRVTLRCSPRSGDLSVYWYQQSLDQGLQFLIQYYNGEERAKGNILERFSAQQFPDLHSELNLSSLELGDSALYFCASSVRPGRQETQYFGPGTRLLVL.

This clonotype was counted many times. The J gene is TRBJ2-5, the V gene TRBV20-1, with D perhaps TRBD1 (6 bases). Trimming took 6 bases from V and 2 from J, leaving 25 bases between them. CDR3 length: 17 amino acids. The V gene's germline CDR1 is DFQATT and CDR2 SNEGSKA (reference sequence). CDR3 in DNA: TGCAGTGCCAATGAATTGGGGGCGCGCCCCCTACAAGAGACCCAGTACTTC. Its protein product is CSANELGARPLQETQYF.

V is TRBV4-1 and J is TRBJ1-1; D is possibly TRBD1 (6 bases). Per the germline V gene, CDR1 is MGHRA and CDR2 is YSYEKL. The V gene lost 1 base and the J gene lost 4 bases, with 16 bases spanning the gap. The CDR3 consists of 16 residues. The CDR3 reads CASSQAQGGQPTEAFF. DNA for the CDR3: TGCGCCAGCAGCCAAGCTCAAGGGGGACAACCCACTGAAGCTTTCTTT.

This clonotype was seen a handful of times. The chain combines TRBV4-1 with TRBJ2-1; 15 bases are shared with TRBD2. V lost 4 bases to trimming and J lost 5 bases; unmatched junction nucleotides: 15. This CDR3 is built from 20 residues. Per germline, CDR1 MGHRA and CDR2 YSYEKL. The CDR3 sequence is CASSPGLAGGATPSNNEQFF. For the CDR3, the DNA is TGCGCCAGCAGCCCGGGACTAGCGGGGGGAGCCACCCCTTCCAACAATGAGCAGTTCTTC.